A selection of T cell receptor beta chains follows, all from one sample in a study of T cell changes during pregnancy in multiple sclerosis. TCRdb's table, derived via immunoSEQ multiplex PCR, lists solely in-frame clones and lacks some. The top ten hold 1.4% of the sample, which has 43,000 or so clones, about nine tenths seen once. What was sequenced was PBMCs (not recorded whether the cells were cultured). All receptors come from a female donor with multiple sclerosis, enrolled in a pregnancy study. The CDR3 runs from the conserved cysteine through the conserved F or W. Each record gives: V gene, J gene, clone size, D gene, CDR3 DNA, CDR3 protein. A D gene is named only where the DNA matches it firmly. The listing skips clone size in some rows; elsewhere it reads once, few, many or a size class.

v_call: TRBV6-1; j_call: TRBJ1-4; clone_size: NA; d_call: NA; cdr3_nt: TGTGCCAGCAGCGCCCCGGGGGGGAAACTGTTTTTT; cdr3_aa: CASSAPGGKLFF
v_call: TRBV19; j_call: TRBJ2-1; clone_size: NA; d_call: TRBD2; cdr3_nt: TGTGCCAGTAGCGGACTAGCGTTATTCAATGAGCAGTTCTTC; cdr3_aa: CASSGLALFNEQFF
v_call: TRBV29-1; j_call: TRBJ1-1; clone_size: once; d_call: NA; cdr3_nt: TGCAGCGTTGATGTACAGGAGAACACTGAAGCTTTCTTT; cdr3_aa: CSVDVQENTEAFF
v_call: TRBV10-2; j_call: TRBJ2-1; clone_size: NA; d_call: TRBD2; cdr3_nt: TGCGCCAGCGAGTTCGGAGGGAGGGCCCTTAATGAGCAGTTCTTC; cdr3_aa: CASEFGGRALNEQFF
v_call: TRBV7-9; j_call: TRBJ1-1; clone_size: NA; d_call: NA; cdr3_nt: TGTGCCAGCAGCCCCGGGGCAGGTGAAGCTTTCTTT; cdr3_aa: CASSPGAGEAFF
v_call: TRBV19; j_call: TRBJ2-1; clone_size: NA; d_call: TRBD2; cdr3_nt: TGTGCCAGTAGTATAGCGGGACTAGCGAATGTAAATGAGCAGTTCTTC; cdr3_aa: CASSIAGLANVNEQFF
v_call: TRBV18; j_call: TRBJ1-5; clone_size: NA; d_call: NA; cdr3_nt: TGTGCCAGCTCGACCCTTAGGGATCAGCCCCAGCATTTT; cdr3_aa: CASSTLRDQPQHF
v_call: TRBV5-1; j_call: TRBJ1-5; clone_size: NA; d_call: TRBD1; cdr3_nt: TGCGCCAGCACCCCAGGGGGGGATCAGCCCCAGCATTTT; cdr3_aa: CASTPGGDQPQHF
v_call: TRBV19; j_call: TRBJ1-1; clone_size: NA; d_call: NA; cdr3_nt: TGTGCCAGTAGTCTCCGGGGGCTCGGCTTGGTGAACACTGAAGCTTTCTTT; cdr3_aa: CASSLRGLGLVNTEAFF
v_call: TRBV7-9; j_call: TRBJ1-2; clone_size: NA; d_call: TRBD1; cdr3_nt: TGTGCCATCAACGCCCCGGGACAGGGAGACTATGGCTACACCTTC; cdr3_aa: CAINAPGQGDYGYTF
v_call: TRBV6-5; j_call: TRBJ1-2; clone_size: few; d_call: NA; cdr3_nt: TGTGCCACCTTCTCTCGGACACTATATGGCTACACCTTC; cdr3_aa: CATFSRTLYGYTF
v_call: TRBV7-2; j_call: TRBJ2-1; clone_size: NA; d_call: NA; cdr3_nt: TGTGCCAGCAGCTTGCGGGGAGCCTCCTACAATGAGCAGTTCTTC; cdr3_aa: CASSLRGASYNEQFF
v_call: TRBV19; j_call: TRBJ2-7; clone_size: once; d_call: TRBD2; cdr3_nt: TGTGCCAGTAGTGCCGGACTAGCGGGAGGACTGGAGCAGTACTTC; cdr3_aa: CASSAGLAGGLEQYF
v_call: TRBV27; j_call: TRBJ2-1; clone_size: once; d_call: NA; cdr3_nt: TGTGCCAGCAGTCAACTGGGGTATGGGGGTACCTACAATGAGCAGTTCTTC; cdr3_aa: CASSQLGYGGTYNEQFF
v_call: TRBV21-1; j_call: TRBJ1-2; clone_size: NA; d_call: NA; cdr3_nt: TGTGCCAGCAGGGAGATAGGACAGCCGTCTTACTATGGCTACACCTTC; cdr3_aa: CASREIGQPSYYGYTF
v_call: TRBV7-2; j_call: TRBJ2-5; clone_size: NA; d_call: NA; cdr3_nt: TGTGCCAGCAGCTTAGCTGGGGGAGAGACCCAGTACTTC; cdr3_aa: CASSLAGGETQYF
v_call: TRBV29-1; j_call: TRBJ2-7; clone_size: NA; d_call: NA; cdr3_nt: TGCAGCGTTGGGGCAGGGTCAACCTACGAGCAGTACTTC; cdr3_aa: CSVGAGSTYEQYF
v_call: TRBV5-5; j_call: TRBJ2-2; clone_size: NA; d_call: TRBD1; cdr3_nt: TGTGCCAGCAGCCAAGGACAGGGCACCGGGGAGCTGTTTTTT; cdr3_aa: CASSQGQGTGELFF
v_call: TRBV4-1; j_call: TRBJ2-1; clone_size: once; d_call: NA; cdr3_nt: TGCGCCAGCAGCCAAGTGTCGGGAGCGGAATACAATGAGCAGTTCTTC; cdr3_aa: CASSQVSGAEYNEQFF
v_call: TRBV5-4; j_call: TRBJ1-4; clone_size: NA; d_call: NA; cdr3_nt: TGTGCCAGCAGCTTTGACAGTAATGAAAAACTGTTTTTT; cdr3_aa: CASSFDSNEKLFF
v_call: TRBV7-9; j_call: TRBJ2-2; clone_size: NA; d_call: NA; cdr3_nt: TGTGCCAGCAGCTTAGTTCCGTACGGGGAGCTGTTTTTT; cdr3_aa: CASSLVPYGELFF
v_call: TRBV5-1; j_call: TRBJ1-2; clone_size: NA; d_call: NA; cdr3_nt: TGCGCCAGCAGCTCTGGGCAAAATTATGGCTACACCTTC; cdr3_aa: CASSSGQNYGYTF
v_call: TRBV2; j_call: TRBJ2-5; clone_size: few; d_call: NA; cdr3_nt: TGTGCCAGCGGGAGCGGGTGGGAGACCCAGTACTTC; cdr3_aa: CASGSGWETQYF
v_call: TRBV7-2; j_call: TRBJ2-7; clone_size: NA; d_call: NA; cdr3_nt: TGTGCCAGCAGCTTAGCCGGTTCAGACCTCTCCTACGAGCAGTACTTC; cdr3_aa: CASSLAGSDLSYEQYF
v_call: TRBV7-3; j_call: TRBJ2-3; clone_size: NA; d_call: NA; cdr3_nt: TGTGCCAGCAGCTTCGGCACAGATACGCAGTATTTT; cdr3_aa: CASSFGTDTQYF
v_call: TRBV19; j_call: TRBJ1-4; clone_size: NA; d_call: TRBD1; cdr3_nt: TGTGCCAGTAAGCCGGGACAGGTTGCAACTAATGAAAAACTGTTTTTT; cdr3_aa: CASKPGQVATNEKLFF
v_call: TRBV2; j_call: TRBJ1-1; clone_size: NA; d_call: NA; cdr3_nt: TGTGCCAGCAGTGAAAAGGAACAGGTGGATTTCTTT; cdr3_aa: CASSEKEQVDFF
v_call: TRBV27; j_call: TRBJ2-2; clone_size: NA; d_call: NA; cdr3_nt: TGTGCCAGCAGTTCAGGGGCCACCGGGGAGCTGTTTTTT; cdr3_aa: CASSSGATGELFF
v_call: TRBV6-1; j_call: TRBJ2-1; clone_size: NA; d_call: TRBD1; cdr3_nt: TGTGCCAGCAGTGAAGTGACAGGGATCAATGAGCAGTTCTTC; cdr3_aa: CASSEVTGINEQFF
v_call: TRBV7-9; j_call: TRBJ1-4; clone_size: NA; d_call: NA; cdr3_nt: TGTGCCAGCAGCTTATCCACAGTTGAAGAACTGTTTTTT; cdr3_aa: CASSLSTVEELFF
v_call: TRBV9; j_call: TRBJ2-3; clone_size: NA; d_call: TRBD2; cdr3_nt: TGTGCCAGCAGCGACTCCCTAGCGGGAGAGGGTGGGGATACGCAGTATTTT; cdr3_aa: CASSDSLAGEGGDTQYF
v_call: TRBV10-3; j_call: TRBJ2-7; clone_size: NA; d_call: NA; cdr3_nt: TGTGCCATCAGCCCAAACTACGAGCAGTACTTC; cdr3_aa: CAISPNYEQYF
v_call: TRBV4-3; j_call: TRBJ2-2; clone_size: once; d_call: NA; cdr3_nt: TGCGCCAGCAGCCAAGATCATAGCGACTGGGTCGGGGAGCTGTTTTTT; cdr3_aa: CASSQDHSDWVGELFF
v_call: TRBV6-5; j_call: TRBJ2-1; clone_size: NA; d_call: NA; cdr3_nt: TGTGCCAGCAGTTATCAGGGAATTGGGAACAATGAGCAGTTCTTC; cdr3_aa: CASSYQGIGNNEQFF
v_call: TRBV6-1; j_call: TRBJ2-5; clone_size: once; d_call: NA; cdr3_nt: TGTGCCAGCAGTGAGAGGGGTGATGGAGAGACCCAGTACTTC; cdr3_aa: CASSERGDGETQYF
v_call: TRBV18; j_call: TRBJ2-2; clone_size: NA; d_call: NA; cdr3_nt: TGTGCCAGCTCACCACGCGGGCAGGGACCGAACACCGGGGAGCTGTTTTTT; cdr3_aa: CASSPRGQGPNTGELFF
v_call: TRBV27; j_call: TRBJ2-7; clone_size: NA; d_call: TRBD2; cdr3_nt: TGTGCCAGCAGTCGGGGACTAGCGGACGAGCAGTACTTC; cdr3_aa: CASSRGLADEQYF
v_call: TRBV5-5; j_call: TRBJ2-1; clone_size: NA; d_call: TRBD2; cdr3_nt: TGTGCCAGCAGCACACTAGCGGGAGGGAGCTACAATGAGCAGTTCTTC; cdr3_aa: CASSTLAGGSYNEQFF
v_call: TRBV7-9; j_call: TRBJ1-1; clone_size: NA; d_call: TRBD1; cdr3_nt: TGTGCCAGCAGCCCGCGTCGACAGGGAATCACTGAAGCTTTCTTT; cdr3_aa: CASSPRRQGITEAFF
v_call: TRBV4-1; j_call: TRBJ1-2; clone_size: NA; d_call: TRBD1; cdr3_nt: TGCGCCAGCAGCTCTACCCGGGACAGCTATGGCTACACCTTC; cdr3_aa: CASSSTRDSYGYTF
v_call: TRBV5-1; j_call: TRBJ1-1; clone_size: once; d_call: TRBD1; cdr3_nt: TGCGCCAGCAGCTCGACAGGGCTGAACACTGAAGCTTTCTTT; cdr3_aa: CASSSTGLNTEAFF
v_call: TRBV5-4; j_call: TRBJ2-7; clone_size: NA; d_call: NA; cdr3_nt: TGTGCCAGCAGCACCGGGACGTGGCTAAACTACGAGCAGTACTTC; cdr3_aa: CASSTGTWLNYEQYF
v_call: TRBV28; j_call: TRBJ1-1; clone_size: NA; d_call: NA; cdr3_nt: TGTGCCAGCAATACAAACTGGAACACTGAAGCTTTCTTT; cdr3_aa: CASNTNWNTEAFF
v_call: TRBV7-2; j_call: TRBJ1-5; clone_size: NA; d_call: NA; cdr3_nt: TGTGCCAGCAGCCTGCAGGGATTGGGTCAGCCCCAGCATTTT; cdr3_aa: CASSLQGLGQPQHF
v_call: TRBV7-2; j_call: TRBJ2-1; clone_size: once; d_call: TRBD2; cdr3_nt: TGTGCCAGCATCAGCCCCAGCGGGGGCTCCTACAATGAGCAGTTCTTC; cdr3_aa: CASISPSGGSYNEQFF
v_call: TRBV7-9; j_call: TRBJ2-5; clone_size: NA; d_call: TRBD2; cdr3_nt: TGTGCCAGCAGCTTAACTAGCGGGAGAGGAGAGACCCAGTACTTC; cdr3_aa: CASSLTSGRGETQYF
v_call: TRBV29-1; j_call: TRBJ2-5; clone_size: NA; d_call: NA; cdr3_nt: TGCAGCGTTGAACGGGCGGAGACCCAGTACTTC; cdr3_aa: CSVERAETQYF
v_call: TRBV7-9; j_call: TRBJ1-2; clone_size: NA; d_call: NA; cdr3_nt: TGTGCCAGCAGCTTAAGGGACAACTATGGCTACACCTTC; cdr3_aa: CASSLRDNYGYTF
v_call: TRBV12-5; j_call: TRBJ2-2; clone_size: NA; d_call: NA; cdr3_nt: TGTGCTAGTGGTTTTCGACTGCTTGGTCGGGGGAAGCACACCGGGGAGCTGTTTTTT; cdr3_aa: CASGFRLLGRGKHTGELFF
v_call: TRBV5-1; j_call: TRBJ2-3; clone_size: NA; d_call: TRBD1; cdr3_nt: TGCGCCAGCAGCGCCGACAGGGTACGGGGCACAGATACGCAGTATTTT; cdr3_aa: CASSADRVRGTDTQYF